Here is one T cell receptor beta chain with its context. The target antigen is unknown. In TCRdb, the reads were re-called with MiXCR into one record per CDR3 protein. The sample records some 270,000 distinct CDR3 sequences, less than 25% being singletons. The CDR3 extends over 16 amino acids. Trimming removed 9 bases at V and 2 bases at J, with 21 bases between. The sample originates from a study of T cell repertoires in cytomegalovirus infection. Study-level information: Recently identified HLA-C-restricted CMV epitopes were used, and well-studied HLA-B-restricted CMV epitopes were used as well. Study-wide findings and caveats: Summed public TCR beta family frequency identified CMV carriers bearing the relevant HLA. CMV-specific TCR beta clonotypes restricted by HLA-C dominated the ex vivo response.

The chain is built from TRBV12-3 or TRBV12-4 and TRBJ2-3; D is perhaps TRBD2 (6 bases). The sequence came from a human donor in good health (CMV status not recorded). Some clones in this sample may be carry-over from other donors' samples. The material was cultured PBMCs, obtained from culture after CMV antigen stimulation. CDR3 residues: CARYNEEDYDTDTQYF. The CDR3 DNA follows: TGTGCCAGATATAACGAGGAGGACTATGACACAGATACGCAGTATTTT.